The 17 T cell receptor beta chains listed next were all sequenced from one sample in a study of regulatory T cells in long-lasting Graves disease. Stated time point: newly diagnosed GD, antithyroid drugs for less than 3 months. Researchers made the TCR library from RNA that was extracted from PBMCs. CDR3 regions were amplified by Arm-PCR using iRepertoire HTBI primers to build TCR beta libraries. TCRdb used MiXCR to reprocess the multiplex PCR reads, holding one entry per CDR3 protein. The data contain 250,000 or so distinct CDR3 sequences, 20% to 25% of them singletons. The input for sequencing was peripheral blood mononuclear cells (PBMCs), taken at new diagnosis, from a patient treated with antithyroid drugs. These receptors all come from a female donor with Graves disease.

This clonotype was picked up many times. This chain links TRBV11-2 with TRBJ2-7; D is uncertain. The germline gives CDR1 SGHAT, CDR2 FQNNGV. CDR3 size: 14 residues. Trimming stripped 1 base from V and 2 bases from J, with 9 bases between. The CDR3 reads CASSLVSRPYEQYF. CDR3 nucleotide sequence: TGTGCCAGCAGCTTAGTCTCCCGCCCCTACGAGCAGTACTTC. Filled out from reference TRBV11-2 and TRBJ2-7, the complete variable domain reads EAGVAQSPRYKIIEKRQSVAFWCNPISGHATLYWYQQILGQGPKLLIQFQNNGVVDDSQLPKDRFSAERLKGVDSTLKIQPAKLEDSAVYLCASSLVSRPYEQYFGPGTRLTVT.

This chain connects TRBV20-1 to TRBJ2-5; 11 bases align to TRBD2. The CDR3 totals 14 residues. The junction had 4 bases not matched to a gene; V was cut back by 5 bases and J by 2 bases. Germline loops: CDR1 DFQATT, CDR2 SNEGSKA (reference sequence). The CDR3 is CSACTSGRQETQYF. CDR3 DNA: TGCAGTGCTTGTACTAGCGGGAGACAAGAGACCCAGTACTTC.

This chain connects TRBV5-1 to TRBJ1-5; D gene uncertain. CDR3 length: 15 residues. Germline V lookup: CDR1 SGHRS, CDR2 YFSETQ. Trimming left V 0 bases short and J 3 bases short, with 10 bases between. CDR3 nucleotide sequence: TGCGCCAGCAGCTTGGGGGGTTCCGACAATCAGCCCCAGCATTTT. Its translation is CASSLGGSDNQPQHF.

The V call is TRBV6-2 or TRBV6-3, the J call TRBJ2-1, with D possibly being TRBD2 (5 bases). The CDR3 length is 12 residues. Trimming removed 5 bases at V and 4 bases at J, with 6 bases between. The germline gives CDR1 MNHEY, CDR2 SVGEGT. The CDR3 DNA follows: TGTGCCAGCAGTGGGGAGTACAATGAGCAGTTCTTC. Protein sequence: CASSGEYNEQFF.

CDR3 region: CASSQGGTSNNEQFF. The CDR3 coding sequence is TGTGCCAGCAGCCAAGGGGGGACTAGTAACAATGAGCAGTTCTTC. The chain couples TRBV14 to TRBJ2-1; TRBD2 aligns across 8 bases. CDR1 SGHDN and CDR2 FVKESK come from the germline V gene. V was clipped by 1 base and J by 5 bases; unmatched bases: 4. The CDR3 length is 15 residues.

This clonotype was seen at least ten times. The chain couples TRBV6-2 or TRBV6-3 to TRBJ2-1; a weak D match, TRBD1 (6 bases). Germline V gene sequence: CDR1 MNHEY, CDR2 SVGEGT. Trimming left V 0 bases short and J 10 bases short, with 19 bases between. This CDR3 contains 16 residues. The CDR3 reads CASSYSRGSPKLEQFF. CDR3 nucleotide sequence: TGTGCCAGCAGTTACTCGAGGGGGAGCCCCAAATTGGAGCAGTTCTTC.

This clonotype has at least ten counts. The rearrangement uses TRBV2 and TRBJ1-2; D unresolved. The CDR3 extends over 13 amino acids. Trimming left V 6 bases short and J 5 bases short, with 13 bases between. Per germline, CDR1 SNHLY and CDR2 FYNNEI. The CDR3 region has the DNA TGTGCCAGCAGGGAGGACTCGCAATATGGCTACACCTTC. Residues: CASREDSQYGYTF.

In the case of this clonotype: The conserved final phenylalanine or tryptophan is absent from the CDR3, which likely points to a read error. The CDR3 sequence is CASSVGQLNTEAFS. CDR3 bases: TGTGCCAGCAGCGTAGGACAGTTGAACACTGAAGCTTTCTCT. This sequence joins TRBV9 and TRBJ1-1; possibly TRBD1 for D (5 bases). Trimming cost V 0 bases and J 0 bases, with 6 bases left between them. CDR1 is SGDLS and CDR2 is YYNGEE in the germline V gene. The CDR3 sequence is 14 residues long.

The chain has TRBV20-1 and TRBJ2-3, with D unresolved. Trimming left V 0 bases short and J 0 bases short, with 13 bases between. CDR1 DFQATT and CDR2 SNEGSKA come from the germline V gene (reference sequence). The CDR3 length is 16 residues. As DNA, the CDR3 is TGCAGTGCTAGAGATCACGGTGCTTCTAGCACAGATACGCAGTATTTT. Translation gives CSARDHGASSTDTQYF.

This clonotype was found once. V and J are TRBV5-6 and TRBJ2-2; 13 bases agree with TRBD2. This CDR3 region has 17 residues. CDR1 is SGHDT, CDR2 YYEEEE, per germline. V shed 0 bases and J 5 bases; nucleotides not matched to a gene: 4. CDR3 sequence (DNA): TGTGCCAGCAGCTTGGTACTAGCGGGAGGGCCTACCGGGGAGCTGTTTTTT. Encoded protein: CASSLVLAGGPTGELFF.

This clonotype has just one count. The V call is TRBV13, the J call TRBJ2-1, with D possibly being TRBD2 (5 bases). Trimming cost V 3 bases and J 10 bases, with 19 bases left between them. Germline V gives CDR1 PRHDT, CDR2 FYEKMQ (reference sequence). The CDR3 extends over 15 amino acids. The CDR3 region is CASSLGDRTAEEQFF. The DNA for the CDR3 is TGTGCCAGCAGCTTGGGAGACCGTACGGCCGAGGAGCAGTTCTTC.

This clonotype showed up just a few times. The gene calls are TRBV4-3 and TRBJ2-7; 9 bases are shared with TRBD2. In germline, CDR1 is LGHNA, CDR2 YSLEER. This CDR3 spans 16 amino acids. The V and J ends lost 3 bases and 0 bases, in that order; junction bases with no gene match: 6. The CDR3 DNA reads TGCGCCAGCAGCCAGGAAACTAGCGGGTCCTCCTACGAGCAGTACTTC. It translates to CASSQETSGSSYEQYF.

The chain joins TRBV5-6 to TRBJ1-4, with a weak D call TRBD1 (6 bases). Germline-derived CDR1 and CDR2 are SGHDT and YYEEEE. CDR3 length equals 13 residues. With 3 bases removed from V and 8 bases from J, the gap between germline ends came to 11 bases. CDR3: CASSWGQSEKLFF. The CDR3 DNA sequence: TGTGCCAGCAGCTGGGGGCAATCGGAAAAACTGTTTTTT. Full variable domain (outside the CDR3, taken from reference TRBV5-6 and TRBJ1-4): DAGVTQSPTHLIKTRGQQVTLRCSPKSGHDTVSWYQQALGQGPQFIFQYYEEEERQRGNFPDRFSGHQFPNYSSELNVNALLLGDSALYLCASSWGQSEKLFFGSGTQLSVL.

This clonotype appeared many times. The CDR3 coding sequence is TGTGCCACCAGTGATTCTGGACTAGCGGGAGGGCACGAGCAGTACTTC. Translating gives CATSDSGLAGGHEQYF. The chain carries TRBV24-1 and TRBJ2-7, with 15 nucleotides matching TRBD2. The germline V gene has CDR1 KGHDR and CDR2 SFDVKD. The trim removed 2 bases at V and 5 bases at J, leaving 3 bases unmatched. CDR3 length equals 16 residues.

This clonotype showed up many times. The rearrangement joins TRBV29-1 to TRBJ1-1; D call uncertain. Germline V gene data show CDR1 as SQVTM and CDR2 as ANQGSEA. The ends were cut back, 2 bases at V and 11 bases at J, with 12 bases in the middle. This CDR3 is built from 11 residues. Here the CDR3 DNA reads TGCAGCGTTGAAAGGCAGCAGGAGGCTTTCTTT. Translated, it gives CSVERQQEAFF.

The CDR3 protein is CASSYHRGRSYGYTF. The CDR3 nucleotides read TGTGCCAGCAGTTACCACAGGGGGCGCAGCTATGGCTACACCTTC. This rearrangement joins TRBV6-5 to TRBJ1-2; the match to TRBD1 covers 9 bases. The CDR3 sequence is 15 residues long. V was clipped by 2 bases and J by 4 bases; unmatched bases: 5. Germline V gene data show CDR1 as MNHEY and CDR2 as SVGAGI.

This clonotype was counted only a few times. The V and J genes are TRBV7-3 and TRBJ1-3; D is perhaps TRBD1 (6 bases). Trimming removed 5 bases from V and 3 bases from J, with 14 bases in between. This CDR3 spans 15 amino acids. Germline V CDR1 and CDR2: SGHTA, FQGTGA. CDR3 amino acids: CASSHTGNLGNTIYF. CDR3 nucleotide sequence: TGTGCCAGCAGCCACACAGGGAATCTTGGAAACACCATATATTTT.